The 10 T cell receptor beta chains below come from one sample, sequenced in a study of response to subunit inactivated influenza vaccine. Each CDR3 protein gets one entry after TCRdb re-called the RT-PCR reads with MiXCR. The sample holds about 500,000 distinct CDR3 sequences; 10% to 15% are singletons and the top ten take less than 15%. Specimen: PBMCs from blood, collected about 40 days after vaccination. These receptors were collected from a man in his fifties or sixties who received an inactivated influenza vaccine.

This clonotype was recorded at least ten times. The chain carries TRBV6-5 and TRBJ1-1; D ambiguous. Germline loops: CDR1 MNHEY, CDR2 SVGAGI. V was clipped by 0 bases and J by 5 bases, with 16 bases between them. CDR3 size: 16 residues. The CDR3 DNA reads TGTGCCAGCAGTTACTCGTTTATGGGGTCGGTGACTGAAGCTTTCTTT. Protein product: CASSYSFMGSVTEAFF.

This clonotype has a count of ten or more. The V call is TRBV4-1, the J call TRBJ1-5; TRBD1 matches at 9 bases. The germline V gene has CDR1 MGHRA and CDR2 YSYEKL. J was trimmed by 4 bases and V by 1 base; bases with no gene match: 8. The CDR3 is made up of 17 amino acids. The CDR3 DNA reads TGCGCCAGCAGCCAAGTCCCCGGGACAGGGACTAATCAGCCCCAGCATTTT. Protein product: CASSQVPGTGTNQPQHF.

This clonotype was picked up a small number of times. The chain carries TRBV4-1 and TRBJ2-2, with 7 bases lining up with TRBD2. V lost 0 bases and J lost 4; bases outside the gene matches: 5. Germline loops: CDR1 MGHRA, CDR2 YSYEKL. This CDR3 has 16 amino acids. CDR3 sequence reads: CASSQEASGITGELFF. The CDR3, as DNA: TGCGCCAGCAGCCAAGAAGCTAGCGGCATCACCGGGGAGCTGTTTTTT.

There are many counts of this clonotype. The chain links TRBV5-6 to TRBJ2-5, with D possibly being TRBD1 (5 bases). Germline V gene sequence: CDR1 SGHDT, CDR2 YYEEEE. The CDR3 has 16 residues. V gave up 4 bases and J gave up 5 bases, with 21 bases separating them. The CDR3 DNA reads as TGTGCCAGCAGCCCCAGACCAGGGAACGAGGTGGAGACCCAGTACTTC. It yields the protein CASSPRPGNEVETQYF.

In this sample, this clonotype turned up many times. The rearrangement links TRBV4-3 to TRBJ2-1; 7 positions match TRBD2. Germline trimming cut 2 bases from V and 8 bases from J; bases unmatched to any gene: 9. Germline lookup yields CDR1 LGHNA and CDR2 YSLEER. This CDR3 region has 15 residues. The CDR3: CASSQLAGEGYEQFF. CDR3 in DNA: TGCGCCAGCAGCCAATTAGCGGGCGAAGGCTATGAGCAGTTCTTC.

The chain is built from TRBV7-8 and TRBJ2-3; D ambiguous. Germline V gives CDR1 SGHVS, CDR2 FQNEAQ. This CDR3 is built from 15 residues. V was trimmed by 1 base and J by 3 bases, leaving 11 bases between them. CDR3 residues: CASSLGTHFTDTQYF. The CDR3 DNA reads as TGTGCCAGCAGCTTAGGGACCCACTTTACAGATACGCAGTATTTT.

This clonotype was recorded at least ten times. V and J are TRBV29-1 and TRBJ2-1, with TRBD2 matching 8 bases. There are 15 residues in the CDR3. Germline lookup yields CDR1 SQVTM and CDR2 ANQGSEA. With V trimmed by 1 base and J by 0 bases, 2 bases remained unmatched. In nucleotides, the CDR3 is TGCAGCGTTGAAGGGGGACTAGTCTCCTACAATGAGCAGTTCTTC. This codes for CSVEGGLVSYNEQFF.

In its sample, this clonotype was seen a few times. The CDR3 nucleotides read TGCAGTGCTACAGGGGGCAGTCAGCCCCAGCATTTT. Translation: CSATGGSQPQHF. The rearrangement joins TRBV20-1 to TRBJ1-5; the match to TRBD1 covers 8 bases. V shed 4 bases, J shed 6 bases, and the junction held 2 bases outside the gene matches. Germline values: CDR1 DFQATT, CDR2 SNEGSKA (reference sequence). The CDR3 has 12 residues.

This chain joins TRBV12-3 or TRBV12-4 and TRBJ1-3; TRBD1 might be the D (6 bases). Trimming shortened V by 5 bases and J by 3 bases, and 23 bases separated the two germline ends. The CDR3 consists of 18 residues. CDR3: CASSTRRGRGKIGNTIYF. CDR3 nucleotides: TGTGCCAGCAGTACAAGGCGAGGAAGGGGGAAGATTGGAAACACCATATATTTT.

This clonotype was detected a few times. The chain couples TRBV7-2 to TRBJ2-1, with D hard to call. The CDR3 loop spans 16 amino acids. V lost 2 bases, J lost 0 bases, and 11 bases lay in between. The germline V gene has CDR1 SGHTA and CDR2 FQGNSA. The CDR3 region is CASSLSSAPSYNEQFF. CDR3 sequence (DNA): TGTGCCAGCAGCTTATCGAGCGCTCCCTCCTACAATGAGCAGTTCTTC. Combining the CDR3 with reference TRBV7-2 and TRBJ2-1 gives the whole variable domain GAGVSQSPSNKVTEKGKDVELRCDPISGHTALYWYRQSLGQGLEFLIYFQGNSAPDKSGLPSDRFSAERTGGSVSTLTIQRTQQEDSAVYLCASSLSSAPSYNEQFFGPGTRLTVL.